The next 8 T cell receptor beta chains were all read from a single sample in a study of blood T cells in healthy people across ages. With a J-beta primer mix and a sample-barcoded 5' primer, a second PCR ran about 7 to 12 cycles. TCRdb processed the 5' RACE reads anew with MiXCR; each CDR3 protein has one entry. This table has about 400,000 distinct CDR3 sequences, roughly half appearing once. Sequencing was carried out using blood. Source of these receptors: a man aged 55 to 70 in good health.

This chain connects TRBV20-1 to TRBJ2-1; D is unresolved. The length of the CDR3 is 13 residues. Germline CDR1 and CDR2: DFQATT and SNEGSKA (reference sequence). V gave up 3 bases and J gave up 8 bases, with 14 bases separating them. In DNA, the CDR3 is TGCAGTGCTAGTGGCCCTAACGAGCATGAGCAGTTCTTC. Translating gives CSASGPNEHEQFF.

The CDR3 region is CASSSGTVPYTDTQYF. The DNA for the CDR3 is TGTGCCAGCAGTTCCGGGACAGTGCCTTACACAGATACGCAGTATTTT. J is TRBJ2-3 and V is TRBV28, with 7 bases that match TRBD1. Losses at the gene ends were 4 bases for V and 2 bases for J; bases not matched to a gene: 9. CDR1 is MDHEN and CDR2 is SYDVKM in the germline V gene. This CDR3 has 16 amino acids.

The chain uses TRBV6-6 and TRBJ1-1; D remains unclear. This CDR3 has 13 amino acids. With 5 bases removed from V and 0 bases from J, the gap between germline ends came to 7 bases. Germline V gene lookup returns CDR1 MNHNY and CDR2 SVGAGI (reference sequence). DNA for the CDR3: TGTGCCAGCAGTCGAATCATGAACACTGAAGCTTTCTTT. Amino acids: CASSRIMNTEAFF.

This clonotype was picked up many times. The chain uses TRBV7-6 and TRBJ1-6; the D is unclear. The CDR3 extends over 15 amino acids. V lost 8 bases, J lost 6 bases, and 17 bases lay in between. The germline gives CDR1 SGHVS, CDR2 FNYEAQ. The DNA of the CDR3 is TGTGCCAGCGGACGTGGTGGTTCGCGTAATTCACCCCTCCACTTT. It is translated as CASGRGGSRNSPLHF.

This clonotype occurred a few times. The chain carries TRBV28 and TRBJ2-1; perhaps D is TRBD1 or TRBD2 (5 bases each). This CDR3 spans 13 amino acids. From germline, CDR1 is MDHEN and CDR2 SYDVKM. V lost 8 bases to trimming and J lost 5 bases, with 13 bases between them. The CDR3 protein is CASRDPYNNEQFF. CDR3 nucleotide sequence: TGTGCCAGCCGGGACCCATACAACAATGAGCAGTTCTTC.

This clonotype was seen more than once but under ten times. CDR3 coding DNA: TGCAGTGCCCTGGACAGGGGGACAAGCGAGCAGTACTTC. This encodes CSALDRGTSEQYF. The chain couples TRBV20-1 to TRBJ2-7, with 10 bases fitting TRBD1. The CDR3 consists of 13 residues. CDR1 DFQATT and CDR2 SNEGSKA come from the germline V gene (reference sequence). Germline trimming cut 6 bases from V and 6 bases from J; bases unmatched to any gene: 8.

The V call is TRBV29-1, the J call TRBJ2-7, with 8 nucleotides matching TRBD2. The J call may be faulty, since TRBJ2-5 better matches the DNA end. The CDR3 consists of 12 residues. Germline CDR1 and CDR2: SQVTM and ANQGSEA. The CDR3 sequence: CSSQAGAETQYF. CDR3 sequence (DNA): TGCAGCTCTCAAGCGGGAGCAGAGACCCAGTACTTC.

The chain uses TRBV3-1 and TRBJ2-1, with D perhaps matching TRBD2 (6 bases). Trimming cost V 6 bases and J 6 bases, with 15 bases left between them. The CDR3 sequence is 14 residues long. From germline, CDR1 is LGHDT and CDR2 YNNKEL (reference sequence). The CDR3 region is CASSQRSGANEQFF. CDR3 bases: TGTGCCAGCAGTCAAAGGTCGGGAGCCAATGAGCAGTTCTTC.